The 11 T cell receptor beta chains listed next were all sequenced from one sample in a study of T cells in Graves' hyperthyroidism and ophthalmopathy (dated by TCRdb to between 2018 and 2020). Libraries were constructed by multiplex PCR. Sequencer: Illumina HiSeq 2000. TCR beta CDR3 regions were amplified from RNA transcripts. For the first round of RT-PCR on the TCR CDR3, the HTBI primer set was used together with the Qiagen OneStep RT-PCR kit. TCRdb trimmed public reads at Q25 via fastp, called clones via MiXCR and kept in-frame beta chains. Each entry is one CDR3 protein sequence, shown with its most common DNA and genes. The sample includes about 560,000 distinct CDR3 sequences, with roughly 15% observed a single time. The ten largest clonotypes hold approximately 15% of the sample. Specimen: blood. The origin of the receptors is a woman aged 40 to 50 with Graves' hyperthyroidism.

This clonotype was detected only a few times. The chain is built from TRBV20-1 and TRBJ1-5, with a weak D call TRBD1 (5 bases). CDR1 and CDR2 (germline): DFQATT, SNEGSKA (reference sequence). The CDR3 covers 14 residues. Trimming took 5 bases from V and 6 from J, leaving 17 bases between them. The CDR3 nucleotides are TGCAGTGCTCGGACTGCCGGAGGGGCTCAGCCCCAGCATTTT. Translation gives CSARTAGGAQPQHF.

At least ten counts were recorded for this clonotype. V is TRBV30 and J is TRBJ2-2; possibly TRBD1 for D (6 bases). The V end was cut by 4 bases, the J end by 0 bases, with 9 bases between. This CDR3 has 14 amino acids. Germline V lookup: CDR1 GTSNPN, CDR2 SVGIG (reference sequence). CDR3 nucleotides: TGTGCCTGGATAGGACAGCCGAACACCGGGGAGCTGTTTTTT. This codes for CAWIGQPNTGELFF.

This clonotype was counted only a few times. The chain carries TRBV5-1 and TRBJ2-6; 7 nucleotides agree with TRBD1. The germline V gene has CDR1 SGHRS and CDR2 YFSETQ. CDR3 length: 16 residues. V shed 4 bases, J shed 0 bases, and the junction held 4 bases outside the gene matches. The CDR3 DNA reads TGCGCCAGCAGCAAGGGACAGAACTCTGGGGCCAACGTCCTGACTTTC. As protein: CASSKGQNSGANVLTF.

V and J are TRBV7-9 and TRBJ2-7, with D perhaps matching TRBD2 (5 bases). CDR1 is SEHNR, CDR2 FQNEAQ, per germline (reference sequence). Trimming removed 4 bases from V and 6 bases from J, with 13 bases in between. This CDR3 has 13 amino acids. The CDR3 DNA follows: TGTGCCAGCAGCTGGGAGACCTTTGGCGAGCAGTACTTC. Protein product: CASSWETFGEQYF.

This clonotype has ten or more counts. V gene TRBV12-3 or TRBV12-4 combines with J gene TRBJ2-5; possibly TRBD1 for D (6 bases). Trimming stripped 5 bases from V and 3 bases from J, with 10 bases between. The CDR3 runs to 13 residues. CDR3: CASSPQGKETQYF. The CDR3 nucleotides are TGTGCCAGCAGTCCCCAGGGGAAAGAGACCCAGTACTTC.

The chain links TRBV7-3 to TRBJ2-1; D might be TRBD2 (5 bases). The length of the CDR3 is 14 residues. Per germline, CDR1 SGHTA and CDR2 FQGTGA. V was cut by 5 bases and J by 4 bases, with 12 bases left in between. CDR3 DNA sequence: TGTGCCAGCAGCGTCGGGGATGGATACAATGAGCAGTTCTTC. It yields the protein CASSVGDGYNEQFF.

The CDR3, as DNA: TGCGCCAGCAGCTTCCTGGGGACAGGGCGCGAGCAGTACTTC. Its translation: CASSFLGTGREQYF. This chain links TRBV5-1 with TRBJ2-7; 9 nucleotides line up with TRBD1. Germline assignment: CDR1 SGHRS and CDR2 YFSETQ. Trimming cost V 2 bases and J 6 bases; bases outside gene matches: 6. This CDR3 is built from 14 residues.

The chain links TRBV11-2 to TRBJ2-7, with 12 bases identical to TRBD2. Germline trimming cut 6 bases from V and 6 bases from J; bases unmatched to any gene: 9. The germline gives CDR1 SGHAT, CDR2 FQNNGV. The CDR3 is 15 residues long. The CDR3 region is CASSWTSGTPCEQYF. CDR3 nucleotide sequence: TGTGCCAGCAGTTGGACTAGCGGGACCCCCTGCGAGCAGTACTTC.

This chain connects TRBV5-1 to TRBJ2-7; D not resolved. With 5 bases removed from V and 5 bases from J, the gap between germline ends came to 20 bases. CDR1 is SGHRS, CDR2 YFSETQ, per germline. The CDR3 covers 15 residues. The CDR3 loop reads CASSSSSGRCHEQYF. CDR3 bases: TGCGCCAGCAGTTCATCATCTGGACGCTGTCACGAGCAGTACTTC.

This clonotype was seen more than once but under ten times. The genes are TRBV19 and TRBJ2-7, with 9 bases that match TRBD2. After removal of 5 bases from V and 3 bases from J, the junction contained 14 bases not matched to a gene. This CDR3 comprises 17 residues. Germline V gene data show CDR1 as LNHDA and CDR2 as SQIVND (reference sequence). For the CDR3, the DNA is TGTGCCAGTAGTTGGTCCGACCCGGGACTAGCTAACTACGAGCAGTACTTC. Its translation: CASSWSDPGLANYEQYF.

At least ten counts were recorded for this clonotype. The chain is built from TRBV30 and TRBJ1-3; no clear D. The germline V gene encodes CDR1 GTSNPN and CDR2 SVGIG (reference sequence). Trimming shortened V by 1 base and J by 0 bases, and 10 bases separated the two germline ends. The CDR3 covers 15 residues. Here the CDR3 DNA reads TGTGCCTGGAGTGCCGGGCCGCACTCTGGAAACACCATATATTTT. This codes for CAWSAGPHSGNTIYF.